The next 11 T cell receptor beta chains were all read from a single sample in a study of blood T cells in healthy people across ages. Next came a second PCR, run for about 6 to 12 cycles, which used a sample-barcoded 5' primer along with a J-beta primer mix. In TCRdb, the 5' RACE reads were re-called with MiXCR into one record per CDR3 protein. The data contain roughly 800,000 distinct CDR3 sequences, 20% to 30% of them singletons. These same data were also listed under a study on T cells of mothers and their children.

The sample consisted of blood. Source of these receptors: a boy aged 5-17 years in good health.

This clonotype was observed a handful of times. CDR3 amino acids: CASSLQGRDEQFF. The CDR3 DNA follows: TGTGCCAGCAGCTTACAGGGTCGGGATGAGCAGTTCTTC. The chain carries TRBV7-6 and TRBJ2-1, with a tentative D call TRBD1 (5 bases). This CDR3 spans 13 amino acids. Trimming cost V 2 bases and J 8 bases, with 10 bases left between them. In germline, CDR1 is SGHVS, CDR2 FNYEAQ. The full variable domain, with the rest looked up from reference TRBV7-6 and TRBJ2-1, is GAGVSQSPRYKVTKRGQDVALRCDPISGHVSLYWYRQALGQGPEFLTYFNYEAQQDKSGLPNDRFSAERPEGSISTLTIQRTEQRDSAMYRCASSLQGRDEQFFGPGTRLTVL.

There are a few counts of this clonotype. The chain combines TRBV27 with TRBJ2-5; 10 positions match TRBD2. V dropped 4 bases and J dropped 5; count of bases not matched to a gene: 7. The germline V gene has CDR1 MNHEY and CDR2 SMNVEV (reference sequence). The CDR3 is 15 amino acids. The CDR3 coding sequence is TGTGCCAGCAGTTCAACTAGCGGGGCGTGGGAGACCCAGTACTTC. Its protein is CASSSTSGAWETQYF.

In its sample, this clonotype was seen a few times. The V call is TRBV20-1, the J call TRBJ2-7; D uncertain. CDR3 length equals 15 residues. CDR1 is DFQATT and CDR2 is SNEGSKA in the germline V gene (reference sequence). The V and J ends lost 6 bases and 2 bases respectively, with 20 bases between them. CDR3 residues: CSALYTPLFTYEQYF. Written as DNA, the CDR3 is TGCAGTGCCTTATACACACCTCTCTTTACCTACGAGCAGTACTTC.

This clonotype showed up just a few times. V usage is TRBV4-1 and J usage is TRBJ1-1; D may be TRBD1 (6 bases). The CDR3 totals 15 residues. Germline loops: CDR1 MGHRA, CDR2 YSYEKL. Trimming removed 4 bases from V and 4 bases from J, with 16 bases in between. The CDR3 loop reads CASSRQAGQSTEAFF. The CDR3 DNA reads TGCGCCAGCAGCCGCCAAGCAGGACAGAGCACTGAAGCTTTCTTT.

This clonotype was seen a few times. The rearrangement uses TRBV29-1 and TRBJ2-1; 10 bases are a match to TRBD1. TRBJ2-7 explains the end of the DNA better; the J call may be wrong. CDR1 is SQVTM and CDR2 is ANQGSEA in the germline V gene. The CDR3 extends over 13 amino acids. The CDR3 DNA reads as TGCAGCGTTATGACAGGGGGCTTTTACGAGCAGTACTTC. This gives the protein CSVMTGGFYEQYF.

Of note for this clonotype: This likely comes from a read error, as the CDR3 has no conserved phenylalanine or tryptophan at its end. The chain links TRBV24-1 to TRBJ2-7, with TRBD1 identical over 7 bases. With V trimmed by 3 bases and J by 2 bases, 0 bases remained unmatched. The germline V gene encodes CDR1 KGHDR and CDR2 SFDVKD. CDR3 length: 13 residues. This CDR3 is CATSDQGAYEQYL. The CDR3, as DNA: TGTGCCACCAGTGATCAGGGGGCCTACGAGCAGTACCTC.

Only a few counts were recorded for this clonotype. The DNA of the CDR3 is TGTGCCAGCAGTCGGTCAGTAGGGGGTTCCGGCGGTAACACTGAAGCTTTCTTT. Translation: CASSRSVGGSGGNTEAFF. The chain carries TRBV6-6 and TRBJ1-1; D might be TRBD1 (6 bases). Germline loops: CDR1 MNHNY, CDR2 SVGAGI (reference sequence). The V gene lost 5 bases and the J gene lost 2 bases, with 24 bases spanning the gap. The CDR3 runs 18 residues.

The chain carries TRBV29-1 and TRBJ2-1; the match to TRBD2 covers 10 bases. J lost 7 bases, V lost 0 bases, and 9 bases had no gene match. CDR1 is SQVTM, CDR2 ANQGSEA, per germline. This CDR3 spans 16 amino acids. This CDR3 is CSVEDYFRTSGNEQFF. The CDR3 DNA reads as TGCAGCGTTGAAGATTATTTTCGGACTAGCGGTAATGAGCAGTTCTTC.

The gene calls are TRBV20-1 and TRBJ2-3, with D perhaps matching TRBD1 or TRBD2 (5 bases each). V shed 2 bases and J shed 0 bases, with 9 bases lying between them. This CDR3 spans 14 amino acids. Germline values: CDR1 DFQATT, CDR2 SNEGSKA (reference sequence). CDR3 bases: TGCAGTGCTAGATTTTGGGGGAGCACAGATACGCAGTATTTT. Amino acids: CSARFWGSTDTQYF.

This chain connects TRBV20-1 to TRBJ2-3, with TRBD2 matching 10 bases. J lost 1 base, V lost 3 bases, and 4 bases had no gene match. The CDR3 consists of 15 residues. The germline gives CDR1 DFQATT, CDR2 SNEGSKA (reference sequence). The CDR3 protein is CSARDLAGGTDTQYF. The DNA of the CDR3 is TGCAGTGCTAGGGACCTAGCGGGGGGCACAGATACGCAGTATTTT.

The CDR3 DNA reads as TGTGCCACCAGCGGACGACAGGGTCACGAGCAGTACTTC. Its translation is CATSGRQGHEQYF. This rearrangement joins TRBV15 to TRBJ2-7; 7 bases line up with TRBD1. There are 13 residues in the CDR3. V was clipped by 5 bases and J by 5 bases; unmatched bases: 6. Germline V gene lookup returns CDR1 LNHNV and CDR2 YYDKDF (reference sequence).